The rows below give T cell receptor beta chains drawn from one sample of a study of T cells after yellow fever vaccination. TCRdb reanalysed the 5' RACE reads using MiXCR and keeps one entry per CDR3 protein. The sample has roughly 160,000 distinct CDR3 sequences; approximately 10% are singletons. Sequencing used CD8+ T cells sorted from PBMCs, obtained 45 days after the yellow fever booster vaccination. The receptors originated from a man between 18 and 35 years old who received the YFV17D yellow fever vaccine. CDR3s include the opening cysteine and the closing phenylalanine or tryptophan. D genes are given only for firm matches. The size of a clone is reported for some rows only, either as once, few or many, or as a class for expanded clones.

j_call: TRBJ2-3; clone_size: few; v_call: TRBV7-9; d_call: -; cdr3_nt: TGTGCCAGCAGCTTAGGACAAACCGGGGCAGATACGCAGTATTTT; cdr3_aa: CASSLGQTGADTQYF
j_call: TRBJ2-3; clone_size: few; v_call: TRBV12-3/TRBV12-4; d_call: -; cdr3_nt: TGTGCCAGCAGTATAGGTTCAGATACGCAGTATTTT; cdr3_aa: CASSIGSDTQYF
j_call: TRBJ1-2; clone_size: few; v_call: TRBV12-3/TRBV12-4; d_call: -; cdr3_nt: TGTGCCAGCGGGATAAGAGTGTCATGGGGCTACACCTTC; cdr3_aa: CASGIRVSWGYTF
j_call: TRBJ2-1; clone_size: many; v_call: TRBV9; d_call: -; cdr3_nt: TGTGCCAGCAGCGTAGAGGACTCCTACAATGAGCAGTTCTTC; cdr3_aa: CASSVEDSYNEQFF
j_call: TRBJ2-2; clone_size: -; v_call: TRBV19; d_call: TRBD2; cdr3_nt: TGTGCCAGTAGTATCGTAGCGGGGGGCACCGGGGAGCTGTTTTTT; cdr3_aa: CASSIVAGGTGELFF
j_call: TRBJ2-3; clone_size: few; v_call: TRBV7-6; d_call: TRBD2; cdr3_nt: TGTGCCAGCAGCTCGGACCGACCTAGCGGGGGGGAGGATACGCAGTATTTT; cdr3_aa: CASSSDRPSGGEDTQYF
j_call: TRBJ1-1; clone_size: few; v_call: TRBV9; d_call: -; cdr3_nt: TGTGCCAGCAGCGGGGGTGGGGGCGAGCGCCCGAGGATGGCTTTCTTT; cdr3_aa: CASSGGGGERPRMAFF
j_call: TRBJ2-5; clone_size: -; v_call: TRBV7-8; d_call: -; cdr3_nt: TGTGCCAGCAGCCCCGGGAGGACAGGACAAGAGACCCAGTACTTC; cdr3_aa: CASSPGRTGQETQYF
j_call: TRBJ2-7; clone_size: many; v_call: TRBV5-6; d_call: -; cdr3_nt: TGTGCCAGCAGCCTTAGCTCCTACGAGCAGTACTTC; cdr3_aa: CASSLSSYEQYF
j_call: TRBJ1-1; clone_size: -; v_call: TRBV20-1; d_call: -; cdr3_nt: TGCAGTGCTAGAAACGAGGGGAAAGGGTACACTGAAGCTTTCTTT; cdr3_aa: CSARNEGKGYTEAFF
j_call: TRBJ1-3; clone_size: -; v_call: TRBV25-1; d_call: -; cdr3_nt: TGTGCCAGCAGTGGACCTGGAAACACCATATATTTT; cdr3_aa: CASSGPGNTIYF
j_call: TRBJ1-5; clone_size: -; v_call: TRBV2; d_call: -; cdr3_nt: TGTGCCAGCAGTGGAGGGTTTCAGCCCCAGCATTTT; cdr3_aa: CASSGGFQPQHF
j_call: TRBJ2-7; clone_size: many; v_call: TRBV14; d_call: -; cdr3_nt: TGTGCCAGCAGCCAAGCCTACGAGCAGTACTTC; cdr3_aa: CASSQAYEQYF
j_call: TRBJ2-2; clone_size: many; v_call: TRBV9; d_call: -; cdr3_nt: TGTGCCAGCAGCGTAGAGGGGGAGGTTGACACCGGGGAGCTGTTTTTT; cdr3_aa: CASSVEGEVDTGELFF
j_call: TRBJ2-3; clone_size: -; v_call: TRBV15; d_call: -; cdr3_nt: TGTGCCACCAGATTGTCAGATACGCAGTATTTT; cdr3_aa: CATRLSDTQYF
j_call: TRBJ1-5; clone_size: -; v_call: TRBV4-2; d_call: TRBD1; cdr3_nt: TGTGCCAGCAGCCAAGACGGGACAGGGTACGGCCAGCCCCAGCATTTT; cdr3_aa: CASSQDGTGYGQPQHF
j_call: TRBJ2-7; clone_size: many; v_call: TRBV7-2; d_call: -; cdr3_nt: TGTGCCAGCAGCTTATTGATCGAGCAGTACTTC; cdr3_aa: CASSLLIEQYF
j_call: TRBJ2-4; clone_size: -; v_call: TRBV18; d_call: -; cdr3_nt: TGTGCCAGCTCACCTGGTTGGCCGCTTCAGTACTTC; cdr3_aa: CASSPGWPLQYF
j_call: TRBJ2-1; clone_size: few; v_call: TRBV27; d_call: TRBD1; cdr3_nt: TGTGCCAGCACCCGCCTTGGGACAGGGAATGAGCAGTTCTTC; cdr3_aa: CASTRLGTGNEQFF
j_call: TRBJ2-3; clone_size: few; v_call: TRBV7-6; d_call: TRBD1; cdr3_nt: TGTGCCAGCAGCTGGACAGGGGCCTCCACAGATACGCAGTATTTT; cdr3_aa: CASSWTGASTDTQYF
j_call: TRBJ1-1; clone_size: -; v_call: TRBV6-5; d_call: -; cdr3_nt: TGTGCCAGCAGTTATGGTGCGCACACTGAAGCTTTCTTT; cdr3_aa: CASSYGAHTEAFF
j_call: TRBJ2-3; clone_size: few; v_call: TRBV24-1; d_call: -; cdr3_nt: TGTGCCACCAGTGACCCAAGGGACCGCACAGATACGCAGTATTTT; cdr3_aa: CATSDPRDRTDTQYF
j_call: TRBJ2-5; clone_size: -; v_call: TRBV27; d_call: TRBD1; cdr3_nt: TGTGCCAGCAGTTTCCAGGGGGTCGGGGAGACCCAGTACTTC; cdr3_aa: CASSFQGVGETQYF
j_call: TRBJ2-7; clone_size: medium-sized; v_call: TRBV29-1; d_call: -; cdr3_nt: TGCAGCGTTGAAGGTGGGGTCTCCTACGAGCAGTACTTC; cdr3_aa: CSVEGGVSYEQYF
j_call: TRBJ2-6; clone_size: -; v_call: TRBV29-1; d_call: TRBD1; cdr3_nt: TGCAGCGTTGAAGGGGTGACAGGGGGCTTTAGCTCTGGGGCCAACGTCCTGACTTTC; cdr3_aa: CSVEGVTGGFSSGANVLTF
j_call: TRBJ1-5; clone_size: few; v_call: TRBV7-2; d_call: -; cdr3_nt: TGTGCCAGCAGCTTAGATCCCGTCAATCAGCCCCAGCATTTT; cdr3_aa: CASSLDPVNQPQHF
j_call: TRBJ2-3; clone_size: -; v_call: TRBV27; d_call: -; cdr3_nt: TGTGCCAGCAGTTTATCGAGTGGGGTACCAGATACGCAGTATTTT; cdr3_aa: CASSLSSGVPDTQYF
j_call: TRBJ2-3; clone_size: -; v_call: TRBV7-2; d_call: TRBD2; cdr3_nt: TGTGCCAGCAGCCTAGCGGGGAACGCAGATACGCAGTATTTT; cdr3_aa: CASSLAGNADTQYF
j_call: TRBJ2-5; clone_size: few; v_call: TRBV7-6; d_call: -; cdr3_nt: TGTGCCAGCAGTTCCAGGATACTCCAAGAGACCCAGTACTTC; cdr3_aa: CASSSRILQETQYF
j_call: TRBJ1-1; clone_size: -; v_call: TRBV19; d_call: -; cdr3_nt: TGTGCCAGTAGTATAAGTGGGAACACTGAAGCTTTCTTT; cdr3_aa: CASSISGNTEAFF
j_call: TRBJ2-7; clone_size: -; v_call: TRBV12-3/TRBV12-4; d_call: TRBD2; cdr3_nt: TGTGCCAGCAGTCACACGGGAGCGGGGGTGACCTACGAGCAGTACTTC; cdr3_aa: CASSHTGAGVTYEQYF
j_call: TRBJ2-2; clone_size: few; v_call: TRBV6-6; d_call: TRBD2; cdr3_nt: TGTGCCAGCAGTTATCGCAGGGAGGGCACCGGGGAGCTGTTTTTT; cdr3_aa: CASSYRREGTGELFF
j_call: TRBJ1-1; clone_size: few; v_call: TRBV4-1; d_call: -; cdr3_nt: TGCGCCAGCAGCCAAGTTACGGGGAGGAGGGCTGAAGCTTTCTTT; cdr3_aa: CASSQVTGRRAEAFF
j_call: TRBJ2-3; clone_size: -; v_call: TRBV29-1; d_call: TRBD2; cdr3_nt: TGCAGCGTTGGAGGGACTATAAGGCAGCCCAGCACAGATACGCAGTATTTT; cdr3_aa: CSVGGTIRQPSTDTQYF
j_call: TRBJ2-1; clone_size: -; v_call: TRBV3-1; d_call: -; cdr3_nt: TGTGCCAGCAGCCCCTCAGGAGGGTTTCATAGGAATGAGCAGTTCTTC; cdr3_aa: CASSPSGGFHRNEQFF
j_call: TRBJ2-3; clone_size: -; v_call: TRBV9; d_call: TRBD1; cdr3_nt: TGTGCCAGCAGCGTTCGTGACAGGGGGCCCACACATACGCAGTATTTT; cdr3_aa: CASSVRDRGPTHTQYF
j_call: TRBJ2-5; clone_size: few; v_call: TRBV5-1; d_call: TRBD1; cdr3_nt: TGCGCCAGCAGCTTAGGGGTCAGGGGGAAGTGGCAAGAGACCCAGTACTTC; cdr3_aa: CASSLGVRGKWQETQYF
j_call: TRBJ2-5; clone_size: -; v_call: TRBV4-2; d_call: TRBD2; cdr3_nt: TGTGCCAGCAGCCCCACGGGGGGGGAGGAGACCCAGTACTTC; cdr3_aa: CASSPTGGEETQYF
j_call: TRBJ2-7; clone_size: few; v_call: TRBV27; d_call: -; cdr3_nt: TGTGCCAGCAGCTGGGGACGGGGGCCCCGCTACGAGCAGTACTTC; cdr3_aa: CASSWGRGPRYEQYF
j_call: TRBJ2-1; clone_size: few; v_call: TRBV28; d_call: -; cdr3_nt: TGTGCCAGCAGTGAACCGGGACACCATGAGCAGTTCTTC; cdr3_aa: CASSEPGHHEQFF
j_call: TRBJ1-2; clone_size: -; v_call: TRBV4-1; d_call: -; cdr3_nt: TGCGCCAGCAGCCAGACTCCAGGGGTAACCTATGGCTACACCTTC; cdr3_aa: CASSQTPGVTYGYTF
j_call: TRBJ1-3; clone_size: few; v_call: TRBV4-1; d_call: -; cdr3_nt: TGCGCCAGCAGCCCGATGGCGGGAAACACCATATATTTT; cdr3_aa: CASSPMAGNTIYF
j_call: TRBJ2-3; clone_size: -; v_call: TRBV7-9; d_call: TRBD2; cdr3_nt: TGTGCCAGCAGCGTTGCACGGGGGGGAGGAGGCACAGATACGCAGTATTTT; cdr3_aa: CASSVARGGGGTDTQYF
j_call: TRBJ2-5; clone_size: few; v_call: TRBV4-3; d_call: -; cdr3_nt: TGCGCCAGCAGTACCTATTTCCGAGTCTCATCCCAGACCCAGTACTTC; cdr3_aa: CASSTYFRVSSQTQYF
j_call: TRBJ2-3; clone_size: -; v_call: TRBV5-6; d_call: TRBD2; cdr3_nt: TGTGCCAGCAGCTTTAGACTAGCCGCAGATACGCAGTATTTT; cdr3_aa: CASSFRLAADTQYF
j_call: TRBJ1-6; clone_size: many; v_call: TRBV7-8; d_call: -; cdr3_nt: TGTGCCAGCAGCTTCGGAAAGGGAAGTGGTTCACCCCTCCACTTT; cdr3_aa: CASSFGKGSGSPLHF
j_call: TRBJ2-5; clone_size: few; v_call: TRBV4-1; d_call: TRBD2; cdr3_nt: TGCGCCAGCAGCCATCCCCCGGCTAGCGGGGGCCAAGAGACCCAGTACTTC; cdr3_aa: CASSHPPASGGQETQYF
j_call: TRBJ2-1; clone_size: many; v_call: TRBV29-1; d_call: -; cdr3_nt: TGCAGCGTTGAGCGACAGTACAATGAGCAGTTCTTC; cdr3_aa: CSVERQYNEQFF
j_call: TRBJ2-7; clone_size: -; v_call: TRBV19; d_call: TRBD1; cdr3_nt: TGTGCCAGTAGTATCCAGGGGGCAACCTACGAGCAGTACTTC; cdr3_aa: CASSIQGATYEQYF
j_call: TRBJ1-4; clone_size: -; v_call: TRBV7-9; d_call: -; cdr3_nt: TGTGCCAGCAGCTTAGGTCAGGGAACCGTCGGGGCTGAAAAACTGTTTTTT; cdr3_aa: CASSLGQGTVGAEKLFF
j_call: TRBJ2-1; clone_size: -; v_call: TRBV12-3/TRBV12-4; d_call: TRBD1; cdr3_nt: TGTGCCAGCAGTTTAGAACAGGGGGCCGACAATGAGCAGTTCTTC; cdr3_aa: CASSLEQGADNEQFF
j_call: TRBJ1-2; clone_size: -; v_call: TRBV6-5; d_call: -; cdr3_nt: TGTGCCAGCAGTCCCCTTGGAGGGAGAGTCAACTATGGCTACACCTTC; cdr3_aa: CASSPLGGRVNYGYTF
j_call: TRBJ2-7; clone_size: many; v_call: TRBV24-1; d_call: -; cdr3_nt: TGTGCCACCAGTGATTTGAGGGGGGAGCAGTACTTC; cdr3_aa: CATSDLRGEQYF
j_call: TRBJ2-5; clone_size: many; v_call: TRBV27; d_call: TRBD1; cdr3_nt: TGTGCCAGCAGCGTAACCAACAGGGGGCAACAAGAGACCCAGTACTTC; cdr3_aa: CASSVTNRGQQETQYF
j_call: TRBJ2-2; clone_size: -; v_call: TRBV7-8; d_call: TRBD1; cdr3_nt: TGTGCCAGCAGCCCATATATGGGACAGGGGCGGGGCGGGGAGCTGTTTTTT; cdr3_aa: CASSPYMGQGRGGELFF
j_call: TRBJ2-2; clone_size: few; v_call: TRBV6-5; d_call: TRBD2; cdr3_nt: TGTGCCAGCAGTTACCTCGCTAGCGGGGGCTCATTTTTCCGCACCGGGGAGCTGTTTTTT; cdr3_aa: CASSYLASGGSFFRTGELFF
j_call: TRBJ2-2; clone_size: few; v_call: TRBV29-1; d_call: -; cdr3_nt: TGCAGCGTTGTTGGGGCTAGCGCGAACACCGGGGAGCTGTTTTTT; cdr3_aa: CSVVGASANTGELFF
j_call: TRBJ2-1; clone_size: once; v_call: TRBV5-4; d_call: TRBD2; cdr3_nt: TGTGCCAGCAGCTGGGGCGCTAGCGGGAGTTACAATGAGCAGTTCTTC; cdr3_aa: CASSWGASGSYNEQFF